This T cell receptor (beta chain) is drawn from a study of blood T cell repertoires in COVID-19. Only in-frame clones appear in the TCRdb table, and some are missing; sequencing was by immunoSEQ multiplex PCR. The data show tens of thousands of clones, approximately 88% seen once. Per the germline V gene, CDR1 is GTSNPN and CDR2 is SVGIG (reference sequence). The CDR3 runs to 14 residues. V shed 4 bases, J shed 2 bases, and the junction held 7 bases outside the gene matches. Seattle patient enrollment occurred during active infection, with longitudinal follow-up thereafter. The TCR originated in a man in his thirties or forties with COVID-19, enrolled during active disease. The source material was peripheral blood. The V gene is TRBV30, the J gene TRBJ1-1; 7 nucleotides line up with TRBD1. For the CDR3, the DNA is TGTGCCTGGACCCGGAGGACAGGCAACACTGAAGCTTTCTTT. Amino acid sequence: CAWTRRTGNTEAFF. The variable domain in full, completed from reference TRBV30 and TRBJ1-1, reads SQTIHQWPATLVQPVGSPLSLECTVEGTSNPNLYWYRQAAGRGLQLLFYSVGIGQISSEVPQNLSASRPQDRQFILSSKKLLLSDSGFYLCAWTRRTGNTEAFFGQGTRLTVV.